A single sample is the source of the 17 T cell receptor beta chains below, sequenced in a study of blood T cell repertoires in COVID-19. The method was immunoSEQ multiplex PCR; TCRdb's version includes in-frame clones alone and lacks a portion of them. The repertoire includes some 42,000 clones, around 76% of them detected once, and about 25% sits in the top ten. The sequencing input was peripheral blood. The receptors derive from a man aged 80 or over with acute or convalescent COVID-19.

In the case of this clone: The junction does not match germline at one end; this may be a read error. The chain has TRBV3-1 (or the pseudogene TRBV3-2) and TRBJ1-1; the D is unclear. This CDR3 spans 11 amino acids. Per germline, CDR1 LGHDT and CDR2 YNNKEL (reference sequence). CDR3 in amino acids: CASEGNNEAFF. CDR3 DNA: TGTGCCAGCGAGGGAAACAATGAAGCTTTCTTT.

The rearrangement links TRBV5-6 to TRBJ2-5, with 11 bases identical to TRBD2. V lost 3 bases and J lost 5; bases outside the gene matches: 12. From germline, CDR1 is SGHDT and CDR2 YYEEEE. This CDR3 comprises 17 residues. CDR3 amino acids: CASSSPLLAGERETQYF. The CDR3 DNA follows: TGTGCCAGCAGCTCGCCCCTACTAGCGGGAGAGAGGGAGACCCAGTACTTC.

The chain employs TRBV14 and TRBJ2-5; TRBD2 agrees at 10 bases. CDR3 size: 16 residues. The germline CDR1 and CDR2 sequences are SGHDN and FVKESK. V gave up 3 bases and J gave up 2 bases; unmatched junction bases: 6. The CDR3 sequence is CASSHRGLASQETQYF. DNA for the CDR3: TGTGCCAGCAGCCACCGGGGACTAGCGTCTCAAGAGACCCAGTACTTC. Using reference TRBV14 and TRBJ2-5 for the parts outside the CDR3, the full variable domain is EAGVTQFPSHSVIEKGQTVTLRCDPISGHDNLYWYRRVMGKEIKFLLHFVKESKQDESGMPNNRFLAERTGGTYSTLKVQPAELEDSGVYFCASSHRGLASQETQYFGPGTRLLVL.

The chain couples TRBV2 to TRBJ2-7, with unresolved D. Germline V gene sequence: CDR1 SNHLY, CDR2 FYNNEI. This CDR3 region has 11 residues. V was trimmed by 3 bases and J by 3 bases, leaving 3 bases between them. The CDR3 region has the DNA TGTGCCAGCAGTGACGGCTACGAGCAGTACTTC. Its translation: CASSDGYEQYF.

The chain combines TRBV12-5 with TRBJ2-7, with a weak D call TRBD2 (5 bases). Trimming pared 8 bases from V and 7 bases from J, leaving 12 bases between. This CDR3 comprises 11 residues. Germline-derived CDR1 and CDR2 are LGHNT and FRNRAP. The CDR3 DNA follows: TGTGCTAGTCGAGGGCGCGGGGAGCAGTACTTC. Amino acids: CASRGRGEQYF.

The rearrangement uses TRBV6-6 and TRBJ1-5; weak D call: TRBD1 (5 bases). The germline V gene encodes CDR1 MNHNY and CDR2 SVGAGI (reference sequence). V dropped 2 bases and J dropped 0 bases, with 11 bases sitting between them. The CDR3 length is 16 residues. The CDR3 nucleotides read TGTGCCAGCAGTTACGTCGTGGGGGGTAGCAATCAGCCCCAGCATTTT. Its protein product is CASSYVVGGSNQPQHF.

The V call is TRBV5-5, the J call TRBJ2-2, with 9 bases matching TRBD2. The CDR3 is made up of 16 amino acids. Looked up from germline, CDR1 is SGHKS and CDR2 is YYEKEE (reference sequence). V was clipped by 0 bases and J by 3 bases; unmatched bases: 3. Here the CDR3 reads CASSLDTSGHTGELFF. The DNA of the CDR3 is TGTGCCAGCAGCTTGGACACTAGCGGGCACACCGGGGAGCTGTTTTTT.

The V and J genes are TRBV7-3 and TRBJ1-1; D gene ambiguous. Germline values: CDR1 SGHTA, CDR2 FQGTGA. V lost 5 bases and J lost 5, with 12 bases in between. The CDR3 runs 13 residues. CDR3 in amino acids: CASSSSFGTEAFF. Here the CDR3 DNA reads TGTGCCAGCAGCAGCTCTTTCGGGACTGAAGCTTTCTTT.

CDR3 coding DNA: TGCGCCAGCAGCCAAGATGGTACTAGCACAGATACGCAGTATTTT. This codes for CASSQDGTSTDTQYF. This chain connects TRBV4-1 to TRBJ2-3; D ambiguous. The CDR3 has 15 amino acids. The V end lost 0 bases, the J end lost 0 bases, and 7 bases lay between the germline ends. Looked up from germline, CDR1 is MGHRA and CDR2 is YSYEKL.

The V call is TRBV3-1 (or the pseudogene TRBV3-2), the J call TRBJ2-5, with 8 bases lining up with TRBD1. The germline gives CDR1 LGHDT, CDR2 YNNKEL (reference sequence). This CDR3 is built from 14 residues. V trimming: 6 bases; J trimming: 9 bases; junction bases outside the gene matches: 12. In nucleotides, the CDR3 is TGTGCCAGCAGGGCAGGGGGCCGTTGGCGGGCCCAGTACTTC. Amino acid sequence: CASRAGGRWRAQYF.

V usage is TRBV18 and J usage is TRBJ2-6; D is perhaps TRBD2 (5 bases). Trimming took 6 bases from V and 0 from J, leaving 6 bases between them. There are 14 residues in the CDR3. CDR1 is KGHSH and CDR2 is LQKENI in the germline V gene. This CDR3 is CASSEDSGANVLTF. In nucleotides, the CDR3 is TGTGCCAGCTCGGAGGACTCTGGGGCCAACGTCCTGACTTTC.

By share, this clone ranks as medium-sized. The V and J genes are TRBV7-6 and TRBJ2-7, with a tentative D call TRBD1 (5 bases). V was pared by 4 bases and J by 3 bases, with 10 bases between. Germline CDR1 and CDR2: SGHVS and FNYEAQ. CDR3 length: 13 amino acids. CDR3 in DNA: TGTGCCAGCAGCTCAGGGCCAAACTACGAGCAGTACTTC. Encoded protein: CASSSGPNYEQYF.

The V call is TRBV18, the J call TRBJ2-2; 11 bases line up with TRBD1. The CDR3 is 15 amino acids. In germline, CDR1 is KGHSH, CDR2 LQKENI. Trimming took 6 bases from V and 4 from J; bases not matched to a gene: 4. CDR3 loop: CASSVGQGATGELFF. The CDR3 DNA reads TGTGCCAGCTCGGTCGGACAGGGGGCCACCGGGGAGCTGTTTTTT.

This clone was picked up a small number of times. The rearrangement joins TRBV7-2 to TRBJ2-3; the match to TRBD2 covers 8 bases. The ends lost 3 bases at V and 4 bases at J; junction bases unmatched: 3. The CDR3 is 14 residues long. CDR1 and CDR2 (germline): SGHTA, FQGNSA. CDR3 protein: CASSFASGSDTQYF. As DNA, the CDR3 is TGTGCCAGCAGCTTTGCTAGCGGGTCAGATACGCAGTATTTT.

The chain links TRBV7-3 to TRBJ1-2; 9 positions match TRBD1. The germline gives CDR1 SGHTA, CDR2 FQGTGA. The CDR3 is 15 residues long. With V trimmed by 5 bases and J by 7 bases, 11 bases remained unmatched. The CDR3 DNA sequence: TGTGCCAGCAGCCCCGGTCCCGGGACAGGGCTTGGCTACACCTTC. Protein sequence: CASSPGPGTGLGYTF.

This chain connects TRBV7-6 to TRBJ2-1; 7 bases match TRBD1. CDR3 length: 15 amino acids. In germline, CDR1 is SGHVS, CDR2 FNYEAQ. V was clipped by 5 bases and J by 1 base; unmatched bases: 5. Here the CDR3 DNA reads TGTGCCAGCAGCCCGCGACAGGGATCCTACAATGAGCAGTTCTTC. It translates to CASSPRQGSYNEQFF.

J is TRBJ2-3 and V is TRBV7-2, with 9 positions matching TRBD2. The CDR3 has 16 residues. J was trimmed by 3 bases and V by 2 bases; bases with no gene match: 6. Germline V gene sequence: CDR1 SGHTA, CDR2 FQGNSA. CDR3 DNA: TGTGCCAGCAGCTTAACCCAGCGGGGGGTGACAGATACGCAGTATTTT. Its protein is CASSLTQRGVTDTQYF. The full variable domain, in which reference TRBV7-2 and TRBJ2-3 provide the parts outside the CDR3, is GAGVSQSPSNKVTEKGKDVELRCDPISGHTALYWYRQSLGQGLEFLIYFQGNSAPDKSGLPSDRFSAERTGGSVSTLTIQRTQQEDSAVYLCASSLTQRGVTDTQYFGPGTRLTVL.